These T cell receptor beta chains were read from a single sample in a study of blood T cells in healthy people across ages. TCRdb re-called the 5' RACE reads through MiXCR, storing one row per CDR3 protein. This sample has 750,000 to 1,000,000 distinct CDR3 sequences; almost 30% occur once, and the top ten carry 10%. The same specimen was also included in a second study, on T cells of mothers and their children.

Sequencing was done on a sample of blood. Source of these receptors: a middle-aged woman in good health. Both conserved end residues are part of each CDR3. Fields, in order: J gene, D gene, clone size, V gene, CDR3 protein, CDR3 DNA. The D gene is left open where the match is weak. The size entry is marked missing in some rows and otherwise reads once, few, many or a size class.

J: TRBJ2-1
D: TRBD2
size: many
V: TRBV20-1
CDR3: CSARGFSGGHYNEQFF
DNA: TGCAGTGCTAGAGGATTTAGCGGGGGGCACTACAATGAGCAGTTCTTC

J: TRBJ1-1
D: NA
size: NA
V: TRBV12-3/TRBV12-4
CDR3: CASSLSDTNTEAFF
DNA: TGTGCCAGCAGTTTATCGGACACCAACACTGAAGCTTTCTTT

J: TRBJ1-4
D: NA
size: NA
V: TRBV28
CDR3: CASSSDRRTNEKLFF
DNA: TGTGCCAGCAGTTCCGACAGGAGAACTAATGAAAAACTGTTTTTT

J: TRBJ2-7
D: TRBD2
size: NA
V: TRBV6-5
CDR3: CACISLGGGPYEQYF
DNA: TGTGCCTGCATCTCCCTCGGGGGGGGTCCCTACGAGCAGTACTTC

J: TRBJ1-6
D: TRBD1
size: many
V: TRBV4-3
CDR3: CASSQDSTGTGSPLHF
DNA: TGCGCCAGCAGCCAAGATTCGACAGGGACGGGTTCACCCCTCCACTTT

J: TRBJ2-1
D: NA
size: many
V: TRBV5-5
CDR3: CASRRGSHEQFF
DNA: TGTGCCAGCAGACGGGGTTCCCATGAGCAGTTCTTC

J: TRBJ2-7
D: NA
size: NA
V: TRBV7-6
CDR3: CAGSLSGSSYEQYF
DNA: TGTGCCGGCAGCTTAAGCGGGTCTTCCTACGAGCAGTACTTC

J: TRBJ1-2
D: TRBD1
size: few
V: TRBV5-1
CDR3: CASSLGTTGGIYGYTF
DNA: TGCGCCAGCAGCCTGGGGACTACAGGGGGCATCTATGGCTACACCTTC

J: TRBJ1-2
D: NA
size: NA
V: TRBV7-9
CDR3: CASTASYGRTF
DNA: TGTGCCAGCACTGCCTCCTATGGCCGCACCTTC

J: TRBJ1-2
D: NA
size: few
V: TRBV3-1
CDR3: CASSPGSGGIYGYTF
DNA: TGTGCCAGCAGCCCAGGATCCGGGGGCATCTATGGCTACACCTTC

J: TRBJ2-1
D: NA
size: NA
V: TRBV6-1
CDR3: CASSEVGTSYNEQFF
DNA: TGTGCCAGCAGTGAAGTAGGGACATCCTACAATGAGCAGTTCTTC

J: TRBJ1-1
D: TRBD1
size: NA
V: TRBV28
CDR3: CASSLFPGTGQFEAFF
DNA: TGTGCCAGCAGTTTATTCCCCGGGACAGGACAATTTGAAGCTTTCTTT

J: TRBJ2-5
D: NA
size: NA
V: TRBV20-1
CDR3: CSARDDSETQYF
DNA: TGCAGTGCTAGAGATGACTCCGAGACCCAGTACTTC

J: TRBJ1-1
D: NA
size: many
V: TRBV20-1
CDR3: CSAGRSGSFNTEAFF
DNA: TGCAGTGCTGGTAGGTCAGGGTCTTTTAACACTGAAGCTTTCTTT

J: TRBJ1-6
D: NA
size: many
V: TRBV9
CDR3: CASSVDSSNSPLHF
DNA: TGTGCCAGCAGCGTGGACAGTTCAAATTCACCCCTCCACTTT

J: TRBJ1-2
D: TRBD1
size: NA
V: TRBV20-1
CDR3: CSPIAGGTGVLTNYGYTF
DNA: TGCAGCCCTATAGCAGGGGGGACAGGAGTACTGACTAACTATGGCTACACCTTC

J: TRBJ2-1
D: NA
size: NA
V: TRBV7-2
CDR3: CASSFLGAGSYNEQFF
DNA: TGTGCCAGCAGCTTTCTTGGCGCGGGCTCCTACAATGAGCAGTTCTTC